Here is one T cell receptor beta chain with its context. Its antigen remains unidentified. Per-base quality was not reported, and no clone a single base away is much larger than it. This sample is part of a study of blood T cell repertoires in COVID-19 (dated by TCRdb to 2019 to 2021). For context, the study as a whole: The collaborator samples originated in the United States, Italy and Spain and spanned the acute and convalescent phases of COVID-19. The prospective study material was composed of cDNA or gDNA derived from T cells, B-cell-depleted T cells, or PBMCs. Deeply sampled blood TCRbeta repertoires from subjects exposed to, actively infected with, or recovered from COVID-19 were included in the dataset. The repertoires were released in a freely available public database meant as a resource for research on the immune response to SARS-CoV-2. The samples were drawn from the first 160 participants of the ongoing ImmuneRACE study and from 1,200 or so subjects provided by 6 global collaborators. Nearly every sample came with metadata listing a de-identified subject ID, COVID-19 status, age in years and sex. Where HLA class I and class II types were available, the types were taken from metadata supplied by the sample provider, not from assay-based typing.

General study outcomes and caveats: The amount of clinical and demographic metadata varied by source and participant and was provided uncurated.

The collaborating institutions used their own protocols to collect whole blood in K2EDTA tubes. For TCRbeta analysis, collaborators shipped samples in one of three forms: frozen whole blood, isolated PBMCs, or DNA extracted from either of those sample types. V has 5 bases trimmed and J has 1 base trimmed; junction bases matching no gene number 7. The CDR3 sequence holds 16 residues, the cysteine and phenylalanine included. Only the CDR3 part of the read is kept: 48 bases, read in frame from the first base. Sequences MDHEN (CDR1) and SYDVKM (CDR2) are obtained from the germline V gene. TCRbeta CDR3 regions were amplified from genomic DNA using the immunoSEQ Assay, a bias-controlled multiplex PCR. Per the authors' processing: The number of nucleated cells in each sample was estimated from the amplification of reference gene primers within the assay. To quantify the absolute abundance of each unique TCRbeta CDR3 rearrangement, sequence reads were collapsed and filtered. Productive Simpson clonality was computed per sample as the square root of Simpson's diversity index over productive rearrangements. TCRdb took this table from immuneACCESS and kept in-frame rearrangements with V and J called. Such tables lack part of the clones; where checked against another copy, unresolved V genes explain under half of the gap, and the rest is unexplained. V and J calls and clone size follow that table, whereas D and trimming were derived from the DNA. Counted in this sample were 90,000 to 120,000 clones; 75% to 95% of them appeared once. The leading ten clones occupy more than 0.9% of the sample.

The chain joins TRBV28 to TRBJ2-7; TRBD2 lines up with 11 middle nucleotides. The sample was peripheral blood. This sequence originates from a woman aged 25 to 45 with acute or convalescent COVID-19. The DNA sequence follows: TGTGCCAGCAGTCCGATAGCGGGAGGGCGATCCTACGAGCAGTACTTC. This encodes CASSPIAGGRSYEQYF.